This is a list of T cell receptor beta chains from one sample in a study of radiation and T cells in renal cell carcinoma. TCRdb keeps only in-frame clones here, not all; method: immunoSEQ multiplex PCR. The sample has 60,000 to 65,000 clones, roughly 79% seen once. The sample in question was blood, obtained from a patient whose treatment included radiotherapy and nephrectomy. Every receptor here comes from a man between 60 and 75 years old with renal cell carcinoma. Each CDR3 is given with its conserved first and last residue. Fields, in order: CDR3 DNA, CDR3 protein, D gene, clone size, J gene, V gene. D genes are given only for firm matches. Clone size is not always given. Where it is, it says once, few, many or a class for expanded clones.

TGCAGCGTGGAGGGGACTAGCGGGAGGGTGGCACTCAATGAGCAGTTCTTC | CSVEGTSGRVALNEQFF | TRBD2 | - | TRBJ2-1 | TRBV29-1
TGTGCCAGCAGCCCCCGGGCTAGCGACGATACGCAGTATTTT | CASSPRASDDTQYF | - | - | TRBJ2-3 | TRBV7-9
TGTGCCAGCAGGGCCGGGACAGGGGGCGTAAATGGCTACACCTTC | CASRAGTGGVNGYTF | TRBD1 | - | TRBJ1-2 | TRBV7-9
TGTGCCAGCAGCTTGGGGCTAGCGGGAAGCACAGATACGCAGTATTTT | CASSLGLAGSTDTQYF | TRBD2 | - | TRBJ2-3 | TRBV11-3
TGTGCCAGCAGTGGTGACAACAATCAGCCCCAGCATTTT | CASSGDNNQPQHF | - | few | TRBJ1-5 | TRBV7-2
TGTGCCAGCACCACTCGGAGAACTAGCACAGATACGCAGTATTTT | CASTTRRTSTDTQYF | - | - | TRBJ2-3 | TRBV6-7
TGTGCCAGCTCACCCCTTGGGAGGGCAGATGAAAAACTGTTTTTT | CASSPLGRADEKLFF | - | once | TRBJ1-4 | TRBV18
TGCAGCTTCAGACAGGGGGGTGGAGATACGCAGTATTTT | CSFRQGGGDTQYF | TRBD1 | once | TRBJ2-3 | TRBV29-1
TGTGCCAGCCTTCCTCTGGACCTCCCCTACAATGAGCAGTTCTTC | CASLPLDLPYNEQFF | - | - | TRBJ2-1 | TRBV2
TGCGCCAGCAGCTACTCGGGACTAGCGGGAGGAGGAAGCACAGATACGCAGTATTTT | CASSYSGLAGGGSTDTQYF | TRBD2 | - | TRBJ2-3 | TRBV5-1
TGCAGCGTGCTGAACAGGGTGGGGGCAGATACGCAGTATTTT | CSVLNRVGADTQYF | - | - | TRBJ2-3 | TRBV29-1
TGCGCCAGCAGCGGAGGGACTGCGAACACCGGGGAGCTGTTTTTT | CASSGGTANTGELFF | - | - | TRBJ2-2 | TRBV5-1
TGTGCCAGTAGTACCCCAAGGGGACAGGGGTCCTCGAACACCGGGGAGCTGTTTTTT | CASSTPRGQGSSNTGELFF | TRBD1 | - | TRBJ2-2 | TRBV19
TGTGCCAGCAGTTTGACAGGGGTTGTGAATGAGCAGTTCTTC | CASSLTGVVNEQFF | TRBD1 | few | TRBJ2-1 | TRBV11-2
TGTGCCAGCGAGACGGGGACGAAGGGCTACACCTTC | CASETGTKGYTF | - | - | TRBJ1-2 | TRBV11-2
TGTGCCAGCTCTACACAGGGCTATAGCAATCAGCCCCAGCATTTT | CASSTQGYSNQPQHF | - | - | TRBJ1-5 | TRBV18
TGTGCCAGCAGCGGACAGGGCCAGGGTTTTTCTGGGGCCAACGTCCTGACTTTC | CASSGQGQGFSGANVLTF | TRBD1 | - | TRBJ2-6 | TRBV11-1
TGTGCCAGCAGTATGGACAGGGCCGGGGGCTACACCTTC | CASSMDRAGGYTF | TRBD1 | few | TRBJ1-2 | TRBV27
TGCAGCGTTGTACGGGGGGCTGCCGGGGAGCTGTTTTTT | CSVVRGAAGELFF | - | - | TRBJ2-2 | TRBV29-1
TGTGCCAGCAGCAATGACAGGGCCGGGGGCTACACCTTC | CASSNDRAGGYTF | TRBD1 | - | TRBJ1-2 | TRBV27
TGTGCCAGCAACCCAACCTTTATACATGGCACTGAAGCTTTCTTT | CASNPTFIHGTEAFF | - | - | TRBJ1-1 | TRBV28
TGTGCCTGGAGTCCTCGGGGGGCCTTGAACACTGAAGCTTTCTTT | CAWSPRGALNTEAFF | - | - | TRBJ1-1 | TRBV30
TGTGCCAGCAGCTTAGCTCAGGAAAACTCTGGGGCCAACGTCCTGACTTTC | CASSLAQENSGANVLTF | - | - | TRBJ2-6 | TRBV7-9
TGTGCCAGCAGCTTGGGTAGCGAATTCTATGGCTACACCTTC | CASSLGSEFYGYTF | - | - | TRBJ1-2 | TRBV5-6
TGTGCCAGCGGAAAAGCGGGGGGCCTCCACCAGACCCAGTACTTC | CASGKAGGLHQTQYF | TRBD2 | - | TRBJ2-5 | TRBV7-8
TGTGCTAGTGGTTTGGTAAACAGGGGCAATCAGCCCCAGCATTTT | CASGLVNRGNQPQHF | - | - | TRBJ1-5 | TRBV12-5
TGTGCCAGCAGACCCGAACTCGCTAGCACAGATACGCAGTATTTT | CASRPELASTDTQYF | - | - | TRBJ2-3 | TRBV2
TGTGCCAGCAGTGAACGGATCACTGAAGCTTTCTTT | CASSERITEAFF | - | - | TRBJ1-1 | TRBV6-1
TGTGCCAGCACGATCTTCGGAGGGGTCTCTGGAAACACCATATATTTT | CASTIFGGVSGNTIYF | - | few | TRBJ1-3 | TRBV2
TGTGCCAGCAGCGTAGTCGACGGACAGATTTCCGAGCAGTACTTC | CASSVVDGQISEQYF | - | - | TRBJ2-7 | TRBV9
TGTGCCAGCTCACCAGAGCAGGGAAATGGCTACACCTTC | CASSPEQGNGYTF | - | - | TRBJ1-2 | TRBV18
TGTGCCAGCAGCCGGACAGGGGGGAACACTGAAGCTTTCTTT | CASSRTGGNTEAFF | TRBD1 | - | TRBJ1-1 | TRBV7-6
TGTGCCAGCTCACCGAGGACTAGCGGGTACAATGAGCAGTTCTTC | CASSPRTSGYNEQFF | TRBD2 | - | TRBJ2-1 | TRBV18
TGTGCCAGCCGCGGGGTCGGGGAGACCCAGTACTTC | CASRGVGETQYF | - | - | TRBJ2-5 | TRBV2
TGTGCCAGCAGTTCCAGCCGGGACAATGAGCAGTTCTTC | CASSSSRDNEQFF | - | - | TRBJ2-1 | TRBV27
TGTGCCAGCAGCTACCCGGAGCTAGCGGGGGCCGGGGAGCAGTACTTC | CASSYPELAGAGEQYF | TRBD2 | - | TRBJ2-5 | TRBV5-6
TGTGCCAGCAGCTTAGAGGAGGCGGAGGGGGTAGATACGCAGTATTTT | CASSLEEAEGVDTQYF | - | - | TRBJ2-3 | TRBV11-3
TGTGCCATCTCGGCAGGGGATATGAACACTGAAGCTTTCTTT | CAISAGDMNTEAFF | - | - | TRBJ1-1 | TRBV10-3
TGTGCCAGTAGGCCCCTCGCGGGGAGCTACGAGCAGTACTTC | CASRPLAGSYEQYF | - | few | TRBJ2-7 | TRBV19
TGTGCCAGCAGCTTTGTACAGCCTAAGTGTAATGAAAAACTGTTTTTT | CASSFVQPKCNEKLFF | - | - | TRBJ1-4 | TRBV11-3
TGTGCCAGCAGCTCTTGGTCCCAAGGGACAGATACGCAGTATTTT | CASSSWSQGTDTQYF | - | - | TRBJ2-3 | TRBV27
TGTGCCAGCAGCTTAGGACAGGGGACCTACGAGCAGTACTTC | CASSLGQGTYEQYF | TRBD1 | - | TRBJ2-7 | TRBV11-3
TGTGCCAGCAGCTTAGAGTCAGGTCAAGATACGCAGTATTTT | CASSLESGQDTQYF | - | few | TRBJ2-3 | TRBV7-2
TGTGCCAGCAGTTACCTCTCAGGACGTAATCAGCCCCAGCATTTT | CASSYLSGRNQPQHF | - | few | TRBJ1-5 | TRBV6-5
TGTGCCTCCCAGGGTGGCCGCAACACCGGGGAGCTGTTTTTT | CASQGGRNTGELFF | - | - | TRBJ2-2 | TRBV6-1
TGTGCCAGCAGCATCCAGGTCCCTGGGGCCAACGTCCTGACTTTC | CASSIQVPGANVLTF | - | - | TRBJ2-6 | TRBV7-9
TGTGCCAGCAGTGCCTACAGGGGGCAGGGTGAGACCCAGTACTTC | CASSAYRGQGETQYF | TRBD1 | - | TRBJ2-5 | TRBV27
TGTGCCTGGAGCCCGGTTAGCAATCAGCCCCAGCATTTT | CAWSPVSNQPQHF | - | - | TRBJ1-5 | TRBV30
TGTGCCAGCAGTGAACAAAGGACAGGGAGTACTGAAGCTTTCTTT | CASSEQRTGSTEAFF | TRBD1 | - | TRBJ1-1 | TRBV6-1
TGTGCCTTCACAGGGTATTTGGCTGAAGCTTTCTTT | CAFTGYLAEAFF | - | - | TRBJ1-1 | TRBV30
TGTGCCAGTAGAAAAGTCTGGCGGGGGTCCGCGAACACCGGGGAGCTGTTTTTT | CASRKVWRGSANTGELFF | TRBD2 | - | TRBJ2-2 | TRBV19
TGCGCCAGCAGCCAAGATCCCGGGAAGGGTTCCTACAATGAGCAGTTCTTC | CASSQDPGKGSYNEQFF | - | - | TRBJ2-1 | TRBV4-1
TGTGCCACCAGCGCCCCGCAGGGGTACAATCAGCCCCAGCATTTT | CATSAPQGYNQPQHF | - | few | TRBJ1-5 | TRBV15
TGTGCCAGCAGCCCCTCAGGGGGAGGGATGGGTGGCACTGAAGCTTTCTTT | CASSPSGGGMGGTEAFF | TRBD1 | few | TRBJ1-1 | TRBV7-9
TGTGCCAGCTCACCCCTCGGGGACAGGGTTTACAATGAGCAGTTCTTC | CASSPLGDRVYNEQFF | TRBD1 | - | TRBJ2-1 | TRBV18
TGCGCCAGCAGCCGGGACAGACCCGGGGATACGCAGTATTTT | CASSRDRPGDTQYF | TRBD1 | - | TRBJ2-3 | TRBV5-1
TGTGCCAGTAGTATGAGGACAGGTCTAGATACGCAGTATTTT | CASSMRTGLDTQYF | TRBD1 | - | TRBJ2-3 | TRBV19
TGTGCCAGCAGTGACCGGGACAGGGTCCCGTACCAAGAGACCCAGTACTTC | CASSDRDRVPYQETQYF | TRBD1 | - | TRBJ2-5 | TRBV6-1
TGTGCCAGCAGTGGACAGGGTACCTACGAGCAGTACTTC | CASSGQGTYEQYF | TRBD1 | - | TRBJ2-7 | TRBV6-6
TGCGCCAGCAGCCCCCAGGGGCGAGAGACCCAGTACTTC | CASSPQGRETQYF | - | - | TRBJ2-5 | TRBV5-1